This TCR beta chain was profiled in a study of cytomegalovirus exposure and HLA in healthy donors. In its sample, this clone was seen a few times. The antigen is undetermined. General observations from the study: The likely origin of a cluster of highly shared sequence variants was a sequencing artifact. Later on, analysis showed that most CMV-associated TCR beta chains appeared to be HLA-restricted.

A multiplex PCR was run with 60 Vbeta primers and 13 Jbeta primers. Only in-frame clones appear in the TCRdb table, and some are missing; sequencing was by immunoSEQ multiplex PCR. The data contain some 130,000 clones, about four fifths of them seen just once; the ten biggest clones take up approximately 4%. The sequenced sample consisted of PBMCs. This receptor was identified in a woman aged 40 to 55 in good health and CMV-seronegative.

The CDR3 sequence is CASSALPGLAVTDTQYF. The CDR3 DNA follows: TGTGCCAGCAGTGCCCTGCCGGGACTAGCGGTCACAGATACGCAGTATTTT. This chain uses TRBV6-1 with TRBJ2-3; 11 nucleotides line up with TRBD2. J gave up 2 bases and V 4 bases, and 8 bases lay outside the gene matches. This CDR3 comprises 17 residues. CDR1 MNHNS and CDR2 SASEGT come from the germline V gene.